These 17 T cell receptor beta chains were sequenced from one sample in a study of T cells expressing NK-cell markers (dated by TCRdb to 2019 to 2021). The library was produced with 5' RACE. Sequencer: Illumina HiSeq 2000. Following reprocessing of the reads by TCRdb, the data hold one row per CDR3 protein sequence and no DNA is available. In this sample's table one finds 350,000 to 400,000 distinct CDR3 sequences. About 10% of the sample is held by the ten biggest clonotypes. The sequencing sample was made of blood T cells: a sorted CD56 or NKG2C T cell subset, CD4+ or CD8+ T cells, or bulk PBMC T cells (not recorded which). The receptor source for this set is a woman aged 50 to 65 in good health. Donor details come from another sample of the same person, matched by shared clones.

The rearrangement links TRBV29-1 to TRBJ1-1; there is no DNA to check the TCRdb D call of TRBD1. CDR3 length equals 13 residues. Germline V lookup: CDR1 SQVTM, CDR2 ANQGSEA. This CDR3 reads CSAGWGLNTEAFF.

The chain combines TRBV2 with TRBJ1-1; the TCRdb D gene call, TRBD1, has no DNA to confirm it. The CDR3 is 15 amino acids. The germline CDR1 and CDR2 sequences are SNHLY and FYNNEI. The chain's CDR3 is CASSDRGLGNTEAFF.

This rearrangement joins TRBV7-3 to TRBJ2-6; the D call of TRBD2 rests on TCRdb alone, since no DNA is present to check it. The germline CDR1 and CDR2 sequences are SGHTA and FQGTGA. The CDR3 contains 16 residues. The CDR3 here is CASSSGSRSGANVLTF.

V usage is TRBV5-1 and J usage is TRBJ2-3; as DNA is missing, the TRBD1 call by TCRdb cannot be tested. This CDR3 region has 14 residues. Germline CDR1 reads SGHRS; CDR2 reads YFSETQ. The CDR3: CASSTGDPVDTQYF.

The V call is TRBV5-1, the J call TRBJ2-1; the D call from TCRdb, TRBD2, cannot be confirmed without DNA. Germline lookup yields CDR1 SGHRS and CDR2 YFSETQ. The CDR3 has 15 amino acids. This CDR3 reads CASSPLAGGGVEQFF.

The gene calls are TRBV10-3 and TRBJ2-2; TCRdb selects TRBD2, and the lack of DNA leaves this call unchecked. The length of the CDR3 is 15 residues. The germline CDR1 and CDR2 sequences are ENHRY and SYGVKD. The CDR3 sequence is CAISATSENTGELFF.

The chain uses TRBV3-1 and TRBJ1-1; TCRdb's assignment of TRBD1 cannot be checked, as there is no DNA. The germline V gene has CDR1 LGHDT and CDR2 YNNKEL (reference sequence). The CDR3 consists of 14 residues. This CDR3 reads CASSQRGQGREAFF.

This chain joins TRBV5-1 and TRBJ2-1; the D gene TCRdb calls, TRBD2, cannot be checked with no DNA. CDR1 SGHRS and CDR2 YFSETQ come from the germline V gene. This CDR3 has 16 amino acids. CDR3 protein: CASSLDTGLALGEQFF.

The chain has TRBV10-3 and TRBJ1-2. The germline V gene encodes CDR1 ENHRY and CDR2 SYGVKD. The CDR3 is made up of 14 amino acids. CDR3: CAILEVLGGYGYTF.

V usage is TRBV4-1 and J usage is TRBJ2-1. The germline V gene has CDR1 MGHRA and CDR2 YSYEKL. This CDR3 has 13 residues. The CDR3: CASSLSIASEQFF.

V gene TRBV7-9 combines with J gene TRBJ2-1; TCRdb lists TRBD1, though no DNA is available to test this call. Germline CDR1 reads SEHNR; CDR2 reads FQNEAQ (reference sequence). The CDR3 is 17 residues long. Here the CDR3 reads CASSPGRGTGINNEQFF.

The chain recombines TRBV10-2 with TRBJ2-7. The length of the CDR3 is 11 residues. Germline V gene data show CDR1 as WSHSY and CDR2 as SAAADI. The CDR3 sequence: CASMTAYEQYF.

The rearrangement links TRBV29-1 to TRBJ2-3; TCRdb's D call, TRBD1, is unchecked because there is no DNA. This CDR3 comprises 17 residues. Germline CDR1 reads SQVTM; CDR2 reads ANQGSEA. The CDR3 reads CSVDGSGRSTSTDTQYF.

The chain carries TRBV20-1 and TRBJ2-1; TCRdb returns TRBD1, unconfirmable since there is no DNA. The CDR3 contains 14 residues. From germline, CDR1 is DFQATT and CDR2 SNEGSKA (reference sequence). CDR3 protein: CSAYPGTGGNEQFF.

This chain connects TRBV20-1 to TRBJ2-4; without DNA, the TCRdb call of TRBD2 cannot be checked. This CDR3 spans 17 amino acids. Looked up from germline, CDR1 is DFQATT and CDR2 is SNEGSKA (reference sequence). CDR3 residues: CSARGTSGTLAKNIQYF.

The rearrangement links TRBV7-3 to TRBJ2-1; there is no DNA to check the TCRdb D call of TRBD2. The CDR3 covers 14 residues. In germline, CDR1 is SGHTA, CDR2 FQGTGA. The CDR3 loop is CASSLGGTSVEQFF.

V is TRBV12-3 or TRBV12-4 and J is TRBJ2-5; TCRdb lists TRBD1, though no DNA is available to test this call. This CDR3 comprises 13 residues. CDR3 loop: CASKGSSGETQYF.